Listed below are T cell receptor beta chains from one sample, sequenced in a study of regulatory T cells in long-lasting Graves disease. TCRdb reprocessed the multiplex PCR reads with MiXCR, giving one entry per CDR3 protein. The data show 390,000 or so distinct CDR3 sequences, with approximately 25% seen just once and approximately 30% held by the top ten. Sequenced here: peripheral blood mononuclear cells (PBMCs), sampled when the disease was refractory, from a patient treated with antithyroid drugs. These TCRs come from a woman between 40 and 55 years old with Graves disease. Both conserved end residues are part of each CDR3. A D gene is named only where the DNA matches it firmly. Clone size is given for some rows only: seen once, a few or many times, or a class if the clone is expanded.

TRBJ2-1,.,.,TRBV29-1,TGCAGCGTTGTGAGGACTGTTTCCTCCTACAATGAGCAGTTCTTC,CSVVRTVSSYNEQFF
TRBJ2-2,TRBD2,.,TRBV6-4,TGTGCCAACACACAAGCCCTAGCGGGAGGGCCTGGCGGGGAGCTGTTTTTT,CANTQALAGGPGGELFF
TRBJ2-4,.,many,TRBV10-3,TGTGCCATCAGTGAGCGTGGGGGACTAGCCAAAAACATTCAGTACTTC,CAISERGGLAKNIQYF
TRBJ2-5,.,few,TRBV5-1,TGCGCCAGCAGCGAAGACCAAGAGACCCAGTACTTC,CASSEDQETQYF
TRBJ2-2,.,.,TRBV6-1,TGTGCCATCCGGAGGGACCCAAACACCGGGGAGCTGTTTTTT,CAIRRDPNTGELFF
TRBJ2-5,TRBD2,many,TRBV28,TGTGCCAGCAGTTCCATAGCGGGAGTGGGAGAGACCCAGTACTTC,CASSSIAGVGETQYF
TRBJ2-1,.,few,TRBV12-3/TRBV12-4,TGTGCCAGCAGTTTCTGGACAGTCTACAATGAGCAGTTCTTC,CASSFWTVYNEQFF
TRBJ2-7,.,many,TRBV28,TGTGCCAGCAGTTTGGGTCCTGGCCTATCTAGCTCCTACGAGCAGTACTTC,CASSLGPGLSSSYEQYF
TRBJ2-5,TRBD1,few,TRBV7-9,TGTGCCAGCAGCTCCTACAGGGGGCGCGGGGAGACCCAGTACTTC,CASSSYRGRGETQYF
TRBJ2-5,TRBD2,many,TRBV20-1,TGCAGTGCTAGAGATCCGTCGGGAGGGCCGAAAGAGACCCAGTACTTC,CSARDPSGGPKETQYF